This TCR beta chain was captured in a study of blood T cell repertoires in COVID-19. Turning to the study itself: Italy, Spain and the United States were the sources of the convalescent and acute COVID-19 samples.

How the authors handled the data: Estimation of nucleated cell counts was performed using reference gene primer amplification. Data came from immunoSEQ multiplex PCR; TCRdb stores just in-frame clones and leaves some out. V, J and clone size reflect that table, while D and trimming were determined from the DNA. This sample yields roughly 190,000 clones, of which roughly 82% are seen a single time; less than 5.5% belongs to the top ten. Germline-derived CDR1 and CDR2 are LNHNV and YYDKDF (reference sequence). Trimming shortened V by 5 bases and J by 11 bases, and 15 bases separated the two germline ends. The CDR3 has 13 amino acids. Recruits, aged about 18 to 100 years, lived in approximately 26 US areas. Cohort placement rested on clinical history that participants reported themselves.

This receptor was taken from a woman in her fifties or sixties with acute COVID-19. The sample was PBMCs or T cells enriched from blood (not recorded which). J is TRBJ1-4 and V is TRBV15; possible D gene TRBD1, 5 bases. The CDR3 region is CATSRRGRRKLFF. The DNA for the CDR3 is TGTGCCACCAGCCGGAGGGGACGGAGGAAACTGTTTTTT.